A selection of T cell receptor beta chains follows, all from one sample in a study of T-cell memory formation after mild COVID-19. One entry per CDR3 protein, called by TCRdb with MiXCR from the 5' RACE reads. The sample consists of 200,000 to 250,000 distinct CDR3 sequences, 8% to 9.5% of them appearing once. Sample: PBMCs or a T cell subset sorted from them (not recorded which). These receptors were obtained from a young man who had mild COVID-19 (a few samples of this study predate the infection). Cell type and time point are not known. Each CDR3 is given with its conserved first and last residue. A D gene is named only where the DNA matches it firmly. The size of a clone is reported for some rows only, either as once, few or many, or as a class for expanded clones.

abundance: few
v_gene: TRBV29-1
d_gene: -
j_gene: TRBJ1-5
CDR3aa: CSVVVGGRGPQHF
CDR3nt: TGCAGCGTTGTCGTGGGGGGGCGAGGGCCCCAGCATTTT

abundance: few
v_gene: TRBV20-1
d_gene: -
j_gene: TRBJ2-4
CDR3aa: CSARVPGVRDIQYF
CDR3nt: TGCAGTGCTAGAGTCCCAGGGGTTAGAGACATTCAGTACTTC

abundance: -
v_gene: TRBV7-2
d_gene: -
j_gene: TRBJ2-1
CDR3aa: CASSLRVAYNEQFF
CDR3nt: TGTGCCAGCAGCTTAAGGGTCGCCTACAATGAGCAGTTCTTC

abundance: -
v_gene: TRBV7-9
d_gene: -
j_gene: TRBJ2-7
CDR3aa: CASSFPGPRYEQYF
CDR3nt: TGTGCCAGCAGCTTCCCAGGGCCACGCTACGAGCAGTACTTC

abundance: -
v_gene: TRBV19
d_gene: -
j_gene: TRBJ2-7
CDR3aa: CASSIGPGSSYEQYF
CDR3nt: TGTGCCAGTAGTATCGGGCCAGGGAGCTCCTACGAGCAGTACTTC

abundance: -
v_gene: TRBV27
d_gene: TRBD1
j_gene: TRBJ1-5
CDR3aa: CASSARYRGSNQPQHF
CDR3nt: TGTGCCAGCAGTGCGCGCTACAGGGGAAGCAATCAGCCCCAGCATTTT

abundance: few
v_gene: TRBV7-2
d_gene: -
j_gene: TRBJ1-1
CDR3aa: CASSLLGVLGLNTEAFF
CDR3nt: TGTGCCAGCAGCTTATTGGGGGTCTTGGGGTTGAACACTGAAGCTTTCTTT

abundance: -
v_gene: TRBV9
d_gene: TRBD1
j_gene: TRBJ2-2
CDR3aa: CASSPGTGGDTGELFF
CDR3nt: TGTGCCAGCAGCCCCGGGACAGGGGGCGACACCGGGGAGCTGTTTTTT

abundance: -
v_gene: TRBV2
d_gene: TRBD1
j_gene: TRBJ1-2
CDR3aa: CASRAGGYGYTF
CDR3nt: TGTGCCAGCAGAGCAGGGGGTTATGGCTACACCTTC

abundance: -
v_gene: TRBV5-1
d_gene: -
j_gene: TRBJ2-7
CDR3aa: CASSLEAWGPGLEQYF
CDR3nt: TGCGCCAGCAGCTTGGAGGCCTGGGGCCCTGGGCTCGAGCAGTACTTC

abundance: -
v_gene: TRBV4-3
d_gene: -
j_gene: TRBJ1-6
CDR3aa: CASSQDSTPSSPLHF
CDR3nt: TGCGCCAGCAGCCAAGACTCCACTCCTAGTTCACCCCTCCACTTT

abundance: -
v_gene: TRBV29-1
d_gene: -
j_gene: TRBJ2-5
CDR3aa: CSVGGPQETQYF
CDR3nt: TGCAGCGTAGGGGGGCCGCAAGAGACCCAGTACTTC

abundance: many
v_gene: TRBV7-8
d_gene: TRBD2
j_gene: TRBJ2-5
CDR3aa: CASSPRSGGETQYF
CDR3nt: TGTGCCAGCAGCCCCCGCAGCGGGGGTGAGACCCAGTACTTC

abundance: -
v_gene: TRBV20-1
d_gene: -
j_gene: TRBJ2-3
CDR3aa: CSARDMNGGDTQYF
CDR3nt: TGCAGTGCTAGAGATATGAACGGGGGCGATACGCAGTATTTT

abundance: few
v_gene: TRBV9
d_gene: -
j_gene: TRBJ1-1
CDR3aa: CASSVSGGGDEAFF
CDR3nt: TGTGCCAGCAGCGTATCGGGGGGAGGAGATGAAGCTTTCTTT

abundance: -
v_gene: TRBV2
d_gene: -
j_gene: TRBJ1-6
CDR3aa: CASSLGGVANSPLHF
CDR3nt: TGTGCCAGCAGTCTGGGGGGAGTTGCTAATTCACCCCTCCACTTT

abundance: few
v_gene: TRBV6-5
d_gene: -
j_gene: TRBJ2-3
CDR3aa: CASSAGALGDTQYF
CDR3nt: TGTGCCAGCAGTGCAGGGGCACTGGGAGATACGCAGTATTTT

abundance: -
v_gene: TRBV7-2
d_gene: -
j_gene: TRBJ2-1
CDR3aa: CASSPDRAQFF
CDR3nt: TGTGCCAGCAGCCCAGATCGGGCGCAGTTCTTC

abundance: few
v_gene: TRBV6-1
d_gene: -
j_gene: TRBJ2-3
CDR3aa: CASSPPPARGVDTQYF
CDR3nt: TGTGCCAGCAGTCCCCCCCCGGCCCGGGGAGTCGATACGCAGTATTTT

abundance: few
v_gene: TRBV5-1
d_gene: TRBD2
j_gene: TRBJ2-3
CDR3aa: CASSSTAGYTDTQYF
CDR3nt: TGCGCCAGCAGCTCGACAGCGGGGTACACAGATACGCAGTATTTT

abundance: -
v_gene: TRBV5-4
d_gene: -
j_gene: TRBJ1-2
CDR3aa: CASRPPGQIYGYTF
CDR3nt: TGTGCCTCCAGGCCCCCGGGACAAATCTATGGCTACACCTTC

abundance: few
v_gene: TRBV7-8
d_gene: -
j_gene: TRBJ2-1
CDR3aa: CASSLRPGEANEQFF
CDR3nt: TGTGCCAGCAGCCTCAGGCCCGGGGAGGCGAATGAGCAGTTCTTC

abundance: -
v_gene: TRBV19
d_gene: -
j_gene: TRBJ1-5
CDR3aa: CASTMGDYSNQPQHF
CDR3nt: TGTGCCAGTACCATGGGGGATTATAGCAATCAGCCCCAGCATTTT

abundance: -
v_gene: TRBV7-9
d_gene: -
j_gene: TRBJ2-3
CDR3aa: CAVPALEADTQYF
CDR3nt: TGTGCGGTACCTGCACTGGAGGCAGATACGCAGTATTTT

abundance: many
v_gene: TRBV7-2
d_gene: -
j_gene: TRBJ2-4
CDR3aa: CASSLASQGSKNIQYF
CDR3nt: TGTGCCAGCAGCTTAGCCTCCCAGGGCTCCAAAAACATTCAGTACTTC

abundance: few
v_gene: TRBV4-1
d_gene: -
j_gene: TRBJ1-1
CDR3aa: CASSQVPPSPMNTEAFF
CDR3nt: TGCGCCAGCAGCCAAGTTCCTCCGAGCCCCATGAACACTGAAGCTTTCTTT

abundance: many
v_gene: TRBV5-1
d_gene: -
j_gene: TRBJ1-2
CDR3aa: CASSLSPGASYYGYTF
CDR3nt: TGCGCCAGCAGCTTGTCCCCCGGGGCTTCCTACTATGGCTACACCTTC

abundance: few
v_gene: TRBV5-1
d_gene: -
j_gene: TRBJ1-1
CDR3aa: CASSLAGTNTEAFF
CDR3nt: TGCGCCAGCAGCTTGGCGGGGACAAACACTGAAGCTTTCTTT

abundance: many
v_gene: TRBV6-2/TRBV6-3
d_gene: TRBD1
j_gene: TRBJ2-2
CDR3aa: CASSYRTGRTGELFF
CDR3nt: TGTGCCAGCAGTTACCGGACAGGGAGGACCGGGGAGCTGTTTTTT

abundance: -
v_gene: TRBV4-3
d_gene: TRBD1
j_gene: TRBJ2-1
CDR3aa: CASSQKRQGSEQFF
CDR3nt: TGCGCCAGCAGCCAGAAAAGACAGGGTAGTGAGCAGTTCTTC

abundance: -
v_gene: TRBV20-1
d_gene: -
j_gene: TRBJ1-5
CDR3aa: CSARAGSTDQPQHF
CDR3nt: TGCAGTGCTAGAGCCGGGTCCACGGATCAGCCCCAGCATTTT

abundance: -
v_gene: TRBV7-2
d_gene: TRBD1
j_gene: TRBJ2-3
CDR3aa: CASTVDRGTDTQYF
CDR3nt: TGTGCCAGCACCGTCGACAGGGGAACGGATACGCAGTATTTT

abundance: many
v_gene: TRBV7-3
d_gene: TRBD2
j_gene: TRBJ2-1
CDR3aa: CASSRGGSSYNEQFF
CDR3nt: TGTGCCAGCAGCCGGGGGGGAAGCTCCTACAATGAGCAGTTCTTC

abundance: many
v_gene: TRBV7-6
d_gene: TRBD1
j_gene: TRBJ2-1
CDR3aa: CASSLRQGAYEQFF
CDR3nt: TGTGCCAGCAGCTTAAGACAGGGGGCCTATGAGCAGTTCTTC

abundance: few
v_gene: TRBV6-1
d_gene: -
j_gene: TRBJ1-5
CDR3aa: CASSEQGYQPQHF
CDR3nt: TGTGCCAGCAGTGAACAGGGTTATCAGCCCCAGCATTTT

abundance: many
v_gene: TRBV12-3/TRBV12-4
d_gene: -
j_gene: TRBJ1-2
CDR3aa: CASSLNGTRHGYTF
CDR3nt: TGTGCCAGCAGTTTAAACGGCACTCGGCATGGCTACACCTTC